The 30 T cell receptor beta chains reported below all come from one sample, sequenced in a study of T cells in Graves' hyperthyroidism and ophthalmopathy. RNA transcripts yielded amplified TCR beta CDR3 regions. In the first-round RT-PCR of the TCR CDR3, the HTBI primer set was used. TCRdb re-analysed the multiplex PCR reads in MiXCR, keeping a single row per CDR3 protein. The sample lists roughly 520,000 distinct CDR3 sequences, roughly 24% occurring once. Input material: blood. These receptor sequences come from a woman aged 25 to 39 with Graves' ophthalmopathy.

This clonotype was recorded many times. The chain combines TRBV6-2 or TRBV6-3 with TRBJ2-6; TRBD1 matches 8 bases. CDR1 and CDR2 (germline): MNHEY, SVGEGT. The CDR3 length is 19 residues. J gave up 0 bases and V 6 bases, and 13 bases lay outside the gene matches. This CDR3 reads CASRSTSRGRSSGANVLTF. The DNA of the CDR3 is TGTGCCAGCAGATCAACATCCAGGGGGCGATCCTCTGGGGCCAACGTCCTGACTTTC.

In its sample, this clonotype was seen once. The V call is TRBV12-3 or TRBV12-4, the J call TRBJ1-1; a possible D gene is TRBD1 (6 bases). CDR3 length: 14 amino acids. Trimming removed 4 bases from V and 6 bases from J, with 15 bases in between. CDR3: CASSYFDRSPEAFF. DNA for the CDR3: TGTGCCAGCAGTTACTTTGACAGGTCGCCTGAAGCTTTCTTT.

In its sample, this clonotype was seen many times. V is TRBV30 and J is TRBJ1-2, with D perhaps TRBD1 (5 bases). V lost 4 bases and J lost 2, with 14 bases in between. The CDR3 sequence is 14 residues long. Germline CDR1 reads GTSNPN; CDR2 reads SVGIG (reference sequence). The CDR3 loop reads CAWMRYRTNYGYTF. CDR3 coding DNA: TGTGCCTGGATGCGTTACAGGACAAACTATGGCTACACCTTC.

This clonotype showed up many times. V gene TRBV20-1 combines with J gene TRBJ2-5; 7 bases are shared with TRBD1. V dropped 0 bases and J dropped 5; count of bases not matched to a gene: 12. This CDR3 contains 16 residues. CDR1 is DFQATT, CDR2 SNEGSKA, per germline (reference sequence). In DNA, the CDR3 is TGCAGTGCTAGAGATCCCGAGGGGGCAGGGGTTGAGACCCAGTACTTC. Encoded protein: CSARDPEGAGVETQYF.

The sample holds one count of this clonotype. The V gene is TRBV11-2, the J gene TRBJ2-2, with D perhaps matching TRBD1 (6 bases). This CDR3 contains 13 residues. Trimming took 8 bases from V and 9 from J, leaving 16 bases between them. Looked up from germline, CDR1 is SGHAT and CDR2 is FQNNGV. CDR3 protein: CASHDYTGRELFF. CDR3 coding DNA: TGTGCCAGCCACGACTACACAGGGAGGGAGCTGTTTTTT.

This clonotype was detected ten times or more. The rearrangement joins TRBV7-8 to TRBJ1-1; D may be TRBD1 (5 bases). V was shortened by 5 bases and J by 3 bases, with 13 bases between the two germline ends. CDR3 length equals 14 residues. Germline CDR1 is SGHVS and CDR2 is FQNEAQ. The CDR3 region is CASSLGKGHTEAFF. Here the CDR3 DNA reads TGTGCCAGCAGCCTCGGGAAGGGACACACTGAAGCTTTCTTT.

The chain is built from TRBV20-1 and TRBJ1-1; D is ambiguous. This CDR3 is 14 amino acids long. The V gene's germline CDR1 is DFQATT and CDR2 SNEGSKA (reference sequence). The germline V and J ends were trimmed by 2 bases and 3 bases, with 13 bases remaining between them. DNA of the CDR3: TGCAGTGCTAGACAGGCCGGAGTAGACACTGAAGCTTTCTTT. This sequence encodes CSARQAGVDTEAFF.

The V gene is TRBV12-3 or TRBV12-4, the J gene TRBJ1-1, with D unclear. V lost 6 bases, J lost 6 bases, and 11 bases lay in between. The CDR3 runs to 12 residues. CDR3 in amino acids: CASSQGIPEAFF. CDR3 nucleotides: TGTGCCAGCAGCCAAGGGATCCCTGAAGCTTTCTTT.

This rearrangement joins TRBV10-1 to TRBJ2-7; no definite D call. Trimming left V 4 bases short and J 5 bases short, with 15 bases between. Per the germline V gene, CDR1 is WNHNN and CDR2 is SYGVQD (reference sequence). The CDR3 sequence is 14 residues long. The CDR3 sequence: CASSVSPLLHEQYF. CDR3 nucleotides: TGCGCCAGCAGTGTTTCTCCCCTATTGCACGAGCAGTACTTC.

The V gene is TRBV12-3 or TRBV12-4, the J gene TRBJ1-2; no reliable D call. This CDR3 contains 13 residues. Trimming removed 7 bases from V and 3 bases from J, with 12 bases in between. The CDR3 spells CASMPGSYYGYTF. For the CDR3, the DNA is TGTGCCAGCATGCCTGGGAGCTACTATGGCTACACCTTC.

This clonotype was picked up many times. This rearrangement joins TRBV19 to TRBJ1-2; D remains ambiguous. The CDR3 runs 12 residues. From germline, CDR1 is LNHDA and CDR2 SQIVND (reference sequence). Trimming cost V 8 bases and J 4 bases, with 11 bases left between them. The CDR3 bases are TGTGCCAGTCTCTCAAGGAGCTATGGCTACACCTTC. Protein: CASLSRSYGYTF.

This clonotype was recorded a few times. The chain has TRBV5-1 and TRBJ1-6, with D uncertain. The CDR3 runs 14 residues. Per the germline V gene, CDR1 is SGHRS and CDR2 is YFSETQ. Trimming shortened V by 3 bases and J by 7 bases, and 11 bases separated the two germline ends. CDR3 bases: TGCGCCAGCAGCTCCCCAGAGGGCAATTCACCCCTCCACTTT. The encoded protein is CASSSPEGNSPLHF. The whole variable domain, remainder taken from reference TRBV5-1 and TRBJ1-6, is KAGVTQTPRYLIKTRGQQVTLSCSPISGHRSVSWYQQTPGQGLQFLFEYFSETQRNKGNFPGRFSGRQFSNSRSEMNVSTLELGDSALYLCASSSPEGNSPLHFGNGTRLTVT.

Turning to this clonotype: Without the conserved terminal phenylalanine or tryptophan, this CDR3 likely stems from a read error. The rearrangement links TRBV7-2 to TRBJ1-2; D remains ambiguous. In germline, CDR1 is SGHTA, CDR2 FQGNSA. This CDR3 region has 13 residues. CDR3 sequence (DNA): TGCGCCAGCAGCTCGTACAGAAACTATGGCTACACCTAC. Translating gives CASSSYRNYGYTY.

The table lists this clonotype with many counts. The DNA of the CDR3 is TGTGCCAGCAGTGCCCATACATCGGCTGGGGCCAACGTCCTGACTTTC. Its protein is CASSAHTSAGANVLTF. The J gene is TRBJ2-6, the V gene TRBV6-2 or TRBV6-3; D is uncertain. The CDR3 runs to 16 residues. Germline loops: CDR1 MNHEY, CDR2 SVGEGT. With 5 bases removed from V and 2 bases from J, the gap between germline ends came to 13 bases.

The chain joins TRBV7-9 to TRBJ1-1; D gene ambiguous. Germline-derived CDR1 and CDR2 are SEHNR and FQNEAQ (reference sequence). Trimming took 4 bases from V and 8 from J, leaving 14 bases between them. This CDR3 spans 13 amino acids. The CDR3 is CASSSPWSDEAFF. In nucleotides, the CDR3 is TGTGCCAGCAGCTCACCCTGGTCTGACGAAGCTTTCTTT.

This clonotype was observed many times. The rearrangement links TRBV29-1 to TRBJ1-1; TRBD1 matches 9 bases. CDR1 is SQVTM and CDR2 is ANQGSEA in the germline V gene. Losses at the gene ends were 1 base for V and 3 bases for J; bases not matched to a gene: 3. The CDR3 is made up of 14 amino acids. The chain's CDR3 is CSVEAGQGYTEAFF. CDR3 in DNA: TGCAGCGTTGAAGCGGGACAGGGCTACACTGAAGCTTTCTTT.

The V gene is TRBV6-1, the J gene TRBJ1-1, with D unclear. V was clipped by 6 bases and J by 5 bases, with 16 bases between them. The germline gives CDR1 MNHNS, CDR2 SASEGT. The CDR3 is 14 residues long. Here the CDR3 reads CASRQGPGGTEAFF. Written as DNA, the CDR3 is TGTGCCAGCAGACAAGGCCCAGGTGGGACTGAAGCTTTCTTT.

The chain carries TRBV11-2 and TRBJ2-2; 10 nucleotides align to TRBD2. The CDR3 has 16 amino acids. Germline trimming cut 1 base from V and 2 bases from J; bases unmatched to any gene: 1. Germline V gene lookup returns CDR1 SGHAT and CDR2 FQNNGV. CDR3 in DNA: TGTGCCAGCAGCTTAGTAGCGGGAGGCAACACCGGGGAGCTGTTTTTT. Protein: CASSLVAGGNTGELFF.

This chain joins TRBV7-9 and TRBJ2-1; 10 positions match TRBD1. Germline loops: CDR1 SEHNR, CDR2 FQNEAQ (reference sequence). The CDR3 has 15 amino acids. V shed 7 bases, J shed 5 bases, and the junction held 8 bases outside the gene matches. This CDR3 is CASIKTGTGDNEQFF. The CDR3 nucleotides read TGTGCCAGCATCAAGACCGGGACAGGGGACAATGAGCAGTTCTTC.

At least ten counts were recorded for this clonotype. V usage is TRBV27 and J usage is TRBJ1-2, with a tentative D call TRBD1 (5 bases). Germline V gene lookup returns CDR1 MNHEY and CDR2 SMNVEV (reference sequence). The CDR3 consists of 14 residues. Trimming took 2 bases from V and 8 from J, leaving 15 bases between them. In DNA, the CDR3 is TGTGCCAGCAGTTTAAGGGTCGGGGGGGTCGGCTACACCTTC. The encoded protein is CASSLRVGGVGYTF.

This clonotype has at least ten counts. The chain recombines TRBV4-2 with TRBJ1-1; D is uncertain. Trimming left V 4 bases short and J 6 bases short, with 6 bases between. CDR1 is LGHNA and CDR2 is YNFKEQ in the germline V gene. The CDR3 extends over 11 amino acids. CDR3 protein: CASSLQSEAFF. The CDR3 DNA reads as TGTGCCAGCAGCCTACAGTCTGAAGCTTTCTTT.

This clonotype was recorded a few times. V usage is TRBV6-1 and J usage is TRBJ1-6; no clear D gene. This CDR3 region has 14 residues. CDR1 is MNHNS, CDR2 SASEGT, per germline. V gave up 7 bases and J gave up 10 bases, with 17 bases separating them. Here the CDR3 reads CASTPATSGSPLHF. The CDR3 region has the DNA TGTGCCAGCACCCCGGCAACTTCGGGGTCACCCCTCCACTTT.

This clonotype has at least ten counts. The V gene is TRBV20-1, the J gene TRBJ1-1; D unresolved. Trimming stripped 4 bases from V and 0 bases from J, with 3 bases between. The CDR3 has 11 amino acids. CDR1 is DFQATT, CDR2 SNEGSKA, per germline (reference sequence). The CDR3 sequence: CSAKVNTEAFF. CDR3 bases: TGCAGTGCTAAGGTGAACACTGAAGCTTTCTTT.

This clonotype has just a few counts. Mismatch with germline at one junction end may stem from a read error. The V call is TRBV29-1, the J call TRBJ2-4; 10 bases match TRBD1. This CDR3 has 17 amino acids. Germline-derived CDR1 and CDR2 are SQVTM and ANQGSEA. Here the CDR3 reads CSVEVIDRGRAKNIKYF. CDR3 in DNA: TGCAGCGTTGAAGTGATCGACAGGGGGCGCGCCAAAAACATTAAGTACTTC. Full variable domain (outside the CDR3, taken from reference TRBV29-1 and TRBJ2-4): SAVISQKPSRDICQRGTSLTIQCQVDSQVTMMFWYRQQPGQSLTLIATANQGSEATYESGFVIDKFPISRPNLTFSTLTVSNMSPEDSSIYLCSVEVIDRGRAKNIKYFGAGTRLSVL.

This chain joins TRBV12-3 or TRBV12-4 and TRBJ2-7; D ambiguous. The V and J ends lost 7 bases and 0 bases respectively, with 13 bases between them. The CDR3 sequence is 14 residues long. The CDR3 reads CASKKGPSSYEQYF. The DNA for the CDR3 is TGTGCCAGCAAGAAAGGGCCCAGCTCCTACGAGCAGTACTTC.

This clonotype was recorded only once. The junction departs from the called germline gene at one end, perhaps through a read error. The CDR3 DNA sequence: TGCAGTGCTCAGGACTTTGCGGGGGTAGCCAAAAACATGCAGTACTTC. It yields the protein CSAQDFAGVAKNMQYF. V and J are TRBV20-1 and TRBJ2-4; 7 bases map to TRBD2. Germline CDR1 and CDR2: DFQATT and SNEGSKA (reference sequence). This CDR3 has 16 residues.

This clonotype was seen ten or more times. This rearrangement joins TRBV11-2 to TRBJ2-7, with D unclear. V was cut by 1 base and J by 8 bases, with 9 bases left in between. Germline V gene lookup returns CDR1 SGHAT and CDR2 FQNNGV. The CDR3 is 12 amino acids. The CDR3 loop reads CASSLVAGQQYF. CDR3 nucleotides: TGTGCCAGCAGCTTAGTCGCAGGTCAGCAGTACTTC. Together with reference TRBV11-2 and TRBJ2-7, the CDR3 gives the full variable domain: EAGVAQSPRYKIIEKRQSVAFWCNPISGHATLYWYQQILGQGPKLLIQFQNNGVVDDSQLPKDRFSAERLKGVDSTLKIQPAKLEDSAVYLCASSLVAGQQYFGPGTRLTVT.

This clonotype turned up a few times. In nucleotides, the CDR3 is TGTGCCACCAGTGACGCCCAGGGTGCGGACACTGAAGCTTTCTTT. Its protein is CATSDAQGADTEAFF. This chain joins TRBV24-1 and TRBJ1-1; TRBD1 is a possible D gene (5 bases). The V gene's germline CDR1 is KGHDR and CDR2 SFDVKD. V gave up 4 bases and J gave up 3 bases, with 14 bases separating them. The CDR3 has 15 amino acids.

This clonotype was observed at least ten times. The chain is built from TRBV5-1 and TRBJ2-1; 13 bases agree with TRBD2. The CDR3 is 15 residues long. Germline assignment: CDR1 SGHRS and CDR2 YFSETQ. The J segment lost 9 bases and the V segment lost 4 bases, leaving 7 bases of the junction unmatched. The CDR3 loop reads CASSETSGGYSEQFF. CDR3 in DNA: TGCGCCAGCAGCGAGACTAGCGGGGGGTATAGTGAGCAGTTCTTC.

This clonotype has at least ten counts. V and J are TRBV19 and TRBJ1-5; 9 bases are a match to TRBD1. CDR3 length: 17 amino acids. The trim removed 7 bases at V and 4 bases at J, leaving 14 bases unmatched. Germline V lookup: CDR1 LNHDA, CDR2 SQIVND (reference sequence). CDR3 loop: CASNSPGTGIINQPQHF. CDR3 nucleotide sequence: TGTGCCAGTAACTCCCCCGGGACAGGGATAATTAATCAGCCCCAGCATTTT.